The 6 T cell receptor beta chains listed next were all sequenced from one sample in a study of T-cell memory formation after mild COVID-19. Each CDR3 protein is one row after TCRdb ran MiXCR on the 5' RACE reads. The sample yields approximately 340,000 distinct CDR3 sequences, 15% to 20% seen once. Source material: PBMCs or a T cell subset sorted from them (not recorded which). The receptors shown here come from a man between 18 and 29 years old who had mild COVID-19 (a few samples of this study predate the infection). Cell type and time point are not known.

The chain carries TRBV6-2 or TRBV6-3 and TRBJ1-5; D remains ambiguous. V was clipped by 6 bases and J by 6 bases, with 12 bases between them. The CDR3 contains 13 residues. Germline CDR1 and CDR2: MNHEY and SVGEGT. In DNA form, the CDR3 reads TGTGCCAGCAGGACCGATTCGTTTCAGCCCCAGCATTTT. Encoded protein: CASRTDSFQPQHF.

This clonotype has ten or more counts. The chain employs TRBV29-1 and TRBJ2-3; TRBD2 matches at 10 bases. CDR3 length: 14 residues. From germline, CDR1 is SQVTM and CDR2 ANQGSEA. V lost 7 bases to trimming and J lost 2 bases; unmatched junction nucleotides: 6. The CDR3 DNA reads as TGCAGCGCCAGACTAGCGGGCGTCACAGATACGCAGTATTTT. Its protein is CSARLAGVTDTQYF.

This clonotype has ten or more counts. One end of the junction varies from germline; a read error may be responsible. The chain uses TRBV7-8 and TRBJ1-1, with D unclear. CDR3 size: 13 residues. Germline CDR1 reads SGHVS; CDR2 reads FQNEAQ. In DNA form, the CDR3 reads TGCGCCAGCAGCTTGGATTTGAACACTGAAGCTTTCTTT. Translated, it gives CASSLDLNTEAFF.

The sample holds a few counts of this clonotype. This rearrangement joins TRBV5-1 to TRBJ2-2, with no clear D. The germline V gene encodes CDR1 SGHRS and CDR2 YFSETQ. This CDR3 is 17 amino acids long. Trimming pared 1 base from V and 4 bases from J, leaving 17 bases between. CDR3 protein: CASSLKVWPTSTGELFF. The CDR3 nucleotides read TGCGCCAGCAGCTTGAAGGTTTGGCCTACTTCCACCGGGGAGCTGTTTTTT.

This clonotype was observed a few times. Its ends do not fully match the called genes, so a read error is possible. The rearrangement uses TRBV28 and TRBJ2-5; D is unclear. The germline CDR1 and CDR2 sequences are MDHEN and SYDVKM. The CDR3 consists of 10 residues. In nucleotides, the CDR3 is TGTGCCAGCCGCGGAACAACGGTCGACTTC. It is translated as CASRGTTVDF.

There are a few counts of this clonotype. The gene calls are TRBV6-2 or TRBV6-3 and TRBJ1-5; unclear D gene. The CDR3 totals 16 residues. The V end lost 2 bases, the J end lost 1 base, and 12 bases lay between the germline ends. Germline lookup yields CDR1 MNHEY and CDR2 SVGEGT. DNA for the CDR3: TGTGCCAGCAGTTACCCCCAGAGACTGAGCAATCAGCCCCAGCATTTT. This codes for CASSYPQRLSNQPQHF.